These T cell receptor beta chains were read from a single sample in a study of cytomegalovirus exposure and HLA in healthy donors. The protocol was immunoSEQ multiplex PCR, while the TCRdb copy is restricted to in-frame clones and leaves out a portion. The data contain 60,000 to 80,000 clones, around 80% of them seen just once; the ten biggest clones take up around 3%. Material: PBMCs. These TCRs come from a girl between 5 and 17 years old in good health and CMV-seropositive. The CDR3 runs from the conserved cysteine through the conserved F or W. D genes are given only for firm matches. Where a row states a size, it is once, few, many or the class of an expanded clone; other rows omit it.

J gene	V gene	clone size	D gene	CDR3 protein	CDR3 DNA
TRBJ2-1	TRBV2	NA	NA	CASSLTSEQFF	TGTGCCAGCAGCCTTACTAGTGAGCAGTTCTTC
TRBJ2-7	TRBV28	NA	TRBD2	CASSSSGKYEQYF	TGTGCCAGCAGTTCTAGCGGGAAATACGAGCAGTACTTC
TRBJ2-5	TRBV29-1	NA	TRBD1	CSVFSGGETQYF	TGCAGCGTTTTCTCAGGGGGAGAGACCCAGTACTTC
TRBJ2-1	TRBV11-2	NA	TRBD2	CASSLSTTAGGEQFF	TGTGCCAGCAGCCTCAGTACCACAGCGGGAGGTGAGCAGTTCTTC
TRBJ2-5	TRBV7-2	NA	TRBD2	CASRAGGLTGTQYF	TGTGCCAGCAGGGCGGGAGGGCTCACTGGGACCCAGTACTTC
TRBJ2-7	TRBV27	few	TRBD2	CASNPTSGAAHEQYF	TGTGCCAGCAACCCGACTAGCGGGGCCGCCCACGAGCAGTACTTC
TRBJ2-7	TRBV19	NA	NA	CASSPRDFNYEQYF	TGTGCCAGTAGTCCGCGGGACTTTAACTACGAGCAGTACTTC
TRBJ2-1	TRBV5-1	NA	TRBD2	CASSTGLAGATSYNEQFF	TGCGCCAGCAGCACAGGACTAGCGGGAGCGACCTCCTACAATGAGCAGTTCTTC
TRBJ2-3	TRBV9	once	NA	CASSVVRGLGTDTQYF	TGTGCCAGCAGCGTAGTTCGCGGGCTAGGCACAGATACGCAGTATTTT
TRBJ1-4	TRBV30	once	NA	CAWSDLPGQGLFLFF	NA
TRBJ1-4	TRBV7-2	NA	TRBD1	CASRRGPSTNEKLFF	TGTGCCAGCAGGAGGGGGCCTTCAACTAATGAAAAACTGTTTTTT
TRBJ2-7	TRBV27	NA	TRBD1	CASSAYRGSYEQYF	TGTGCCAGCAGTGCCTACAGGGGCTCCTACGAGCAGTACTTC
TRBJ1-1	TRBV4-2	NA	TRBD1	CASSKRDRDSEAFF	TGTGCCAGCAGCAAACGGGACAGGGATTCTGAAGCTTTCTTT
TRBJ2-1	TRBV5-1	NA	TRBD1	CASSWRTGDNEQFF	TGCGCCAGCAGCTGGCGGACAGGGGACAATGAGCAGTTCTTC
TRBJ1-1	TRBV11-2	NA	TRBD1	CAGRDSRNTEAFF	TGTGCCGGACGGGACAGCCGGAACACTGAAGCTTTCTTT
TRBJ2-3	TRBV6-4	NA	TRBD2	CASSPRAGEVDTQYF	TGTGCCAGCAGTCCCCGGGCGGGAGAGGTAGATACGCAGTATTTT
TRBJ2-7	TRBV5-1	NA	TRBD2	CASSPSTSGRGREQYF	TGCGCCAGCAGCCCCTCGACTAGCGGGAGAGGGAGAGAGCAGTACTTC
TRBJ1-5	TRBV30	NA	NA	CAWSAHGGSNQPQHF	TGTGCCTGGAGTGCTCACGGGGGAAGCAATCAGCCCCAGCATTTT
TRBJ2-7	TRBV15	NA	TRBD1	CATSRGQGFDHEQYF	TGTGCCACCAGCAGAGGACAGGGCTTTGACCACGAGCAGTACTTC
TRBJ1-4	TRBV7-9	NA	TRBD1	CASTIQGSRVEKLFF	TGTGCCAGCACCATACAGGGGTCGAGGGTTGAAAAACTGTTTTTT
TRBJ1-4	TRBV28	NA	NA	CASSLNYEKLFF	TGTGCCAGCAGTTTAAACTATGAAAAACTGTTTTTT
TRBJ2-3	TRBV30	NA	NA	CAWSVRSTDTQYF	TGTGCCTGGAGTGTGAGGAGCACAGATACGCAGTATTTT
TRBJ2-5	TRBV30	NA	TRBD1	CAWSLVQGETQYF	TGTGCCTGGAGTCTAGTACAGGGGGAGACCCAGTACTTC
TRBJ2-3	TRBV30	once	TRBD1	CAWSRQGRTDTQYF	TGTGCCTGGAGTCGACAGGGGAGGACAGATACGCAGTATTTT
TRBJ2-3	TRBV6-1	once	TRBD2	CASRIGLETDTQYF	TGTGCCAGCAGAATAGGACTAGAGACAGATACGCAGTATTTT
TRBJ1-4	TRBV4-1	NA	NA	CASSHPRLSTGRPGKLFF	TGCGCCAGCAGCCACCCCAGGCTTTCGACAGGAAGGCCCGGAAAACTGTTTTTT
TRBJ2-1	TRBV11-2	NA	TRBD2	CATILRGTYNEQFF	TGTGCCACCATCTTGCGGGGGACCTACAATGAGCAGTTCTTC
TRBJ1-2	TRBV19	NA	NA	CASSMTGPRYTF	TGTGCCAGTAGTATGACGGGTCCGCGCTACACCTTC
TRBJ1-2	TRBV20-1	once	TRBD1	CSAGQGAGYTF	TGCAGTGCGGGACAGGGGGCTGGCTACACCTTC
TRBJ2-2	TRBV5-1	NA	TRBD2	CASSSSGLNTGELFF	TGCGCCAGCAGTTCTAGCGGGCTGAACACCGGGGAGCTGTTTTTT
TRBJ2-3	TRBV25-1	few	TRBD2	CASSARGGSTDTQYF	TGTGCCAGCAGTGCCCGGGGGGGTAGCACAGATACGCAGTATTTT
TRBJ1-1	TRBV4-1	NA	TRBD1	CASSQMGQVNTEAFF	TGCGCCAGCAGCCAGATGGGACAGGTGAACACTGAAGCTTTCTTT
TRBJ1-6	TRBV28	NA	TRBD1	CASSLGQGYSPLHF	TGTGCCAGCAGCCTTGGACAGGGATATTCACCCCTCCACTTT
TRBJ1-1	TRBV9	NA	TRBD1	CASSGGQLNTEAFF	TGTGCCAGCAGCGGGGGACAGCTTAACACTGAAGCTTTCTTT
TRBJ2-2	TRBV4-1	NA	TRBD1	CASSQGFNRGLSTGELFF	TGCGCCAGCAGCCAGGGTTTCAACAGGGGGCTGAGCACCGGGGAGCTGTTTTTT
TRBJ2-1	TRBV28	NA	NA	CASSRSDSLNEQFF	TGTGCCAGCAGTCGATCGGACAGTTTGAATGAGCAGTTCTTC
TRBJ2-2	TRBV10-3	once	NA	CAIKRNTGELFF	TGTGCCATCAAGAGGAACACCGGGGAGCTGTTTTTT
TRBJ2-7	TRBV28	NA	NA	CASRGIRDTREQYF	TGTGCCAGCCGAGGGATCCGGGACACCCGCGAGCAGTACTTC
TRBJ1-1	TRBV2	few	NA	CASSEQGTTLNTEAFF	TGTGCCAGCAGTGAACAGGGCACTACGTTGAACACTGAAGCTTTCTTT
TRBJ2-1	TRBV7-9	NA	NA	CASSLTENYNEQFF	TGTGCCAGCAGCTTAACGGAGAACTACAATGAGCAGTTCTTC
TRBJ2-7	TRBV15	NA	NA	CATSRDPGFSYEQYF	TGTGCCACCAGCAGAGATCCCGGTTTCTCCTACGAGCAGTACTTC
TRBJ1-1	TRBV6-1	few	NA	CASIHTANTEAFF	TGTGCCAGCATTCATACAGCGAACACTGAAGCTTTCTTT
TRBJ2-1	TRBV6-5	NA	TRBD2	CASATLAGGYNEQFF	TGTGCCAGCGCTACTTTAGCGGGGGGATACAATGAGCAGTTCTTC
TRBJ1-2	TRBV21-1	NA	NA	CASSKAKIKRGANGYTF	TGTGCCAGCAGCAAGGCTAAAATTAAAAGGGGCGCGAATGGCTACACCTTC
TRBJ1-2	TRBV6-5	NA	NA	CASSYGRTNYGYTF	TGTGCCAGCAGTTATGGCAGGACTAACTATGGCTACACCTTC
TRBJ1-3	TRBV30	NA	TRBD1	CAWRWDSGNTIYF	TGTGCCTGGAGGTGGGACAGCGGAAACACCATATATTTT
TRBJ2-7	TRBV6-1	NA	NA	CASKLHRAGYEQYF	TGTGCCAGCAAGCTTCACAGGGCAGGTTACGAGCAGTACTTC
TRBJ2-3	TRBV7-2	NA	TRBD2	CASSIDGPGLAGTDTQYF	TGTGCCAGCAGCATTGATGGGCCCGGACTAGCGGGCACAGATACGCAGTATTTT
TRBJ2-1	TRBV6-5	few	NA	CASSFGISYNEQFF	TGTGCCAGCAGCTTTGGCATCTCCTACAATGAGCAGTTCTTC
TRBJ2-1	TRBV15	NA	TRBD1	CATRTGTGEGNEQFF	TGTGCCACCAGAACGGGGACAGGGGAGGGGAATGAGCAGTTCTTC
TRBJ1-5	TRBV28	NA	TRBD1	CASSYRDRGNQPQHF	TGTGCCAGCAGTTACAGGGACAGGGGCAATCAGCCCCAGCATTTT
TRBJ2-2	TRBV4-3	NA	TRBD2	CASSQEWWTRNTGELFF	TGCGCCAGCAGCCAAGAATGGTGGACTAGGAACACCGGGGAGCTGTTTTTT
TRBJ1-4	TRBV29-1	few	NA	CSVLSRNEKLFF	TGCAGCGTTTTGAGCAGGAATGAAAAACTGTTTTTT